These 7 T cell receptor beta chains originate from one sample sequenced in a study of cytomegalovirus exposure and HLA in healthy donors. PCR involved 60 Vbeta and 13 Jbeta primers. Clones were read by immunoSEQ multiplex PCR, and TCRdb kept only the in-frame ones, dropping some. Here the sample table reports about 210,000 clones. Specimen: PBMCs. The receptors originated from a woman in her twenties or thirties in good health and CMV-seropositive.

The CDR3: CASSSRAAMNTEAFF. CDR3 nucleotides: TGTGCCAGCAGCTCTCGCGCGGCGATGAACACTGAAGCTTTCTTT. This chain uses TRBV7-8 with TRBJ1-1; D is undetermined. Germline CDR1 SGHVS, CDR2 FQNEAQ. The CDR3 is 15 amino acids. V lost 4 bases and J lost 0, with 12 bases in between.

The chain is built from TRBV19 and TRBJ2-7; 13 bases map to TRBD2. Trimming removed 5 bases from V and 7 bases from J; junction bases left unmatched: 8. From germline, CDR1 is LNHDA and CDR2 SQIVND (reference sequence). The CDR3 spans 15 residues. The CDR3 protein is CASSYGLAGAREQYF. In DNA, the CDR3 is TGTGCCAGTAGTTACGGACTAGCGGGAGCGAGAGAGCAGTACTTC.

The chain uses TRBV6-5 and TRBJ2-2, with 7 nucleotides matching TRBD2. The CDR3 is 14 residues long. CDR1 is MNHEY and CDR2 is SVGAGI in the germline V gene. Losses at the gene ends were 8 bases for V and 1 base for J; bases not matched to a gene: 4. Here the CDR3 reads CASEASGNTGELFF. The CDR3 DNA is TGTGCCAGCGAGGCTAGCGGGAACACCGGGGAGCTGTTTTTT.

The chain recombines TRBV4-1 with TRBJ2-3; 8 bases line up with TRBD1. The germline CDR1 and CDR2 sequences are MGHRA and YSYEKL. CDR3 length: 16 amino acids. Losses at the gene ends were 5 bases for V and 2 bases for J; bases not matched to a gene: 9. CDR3 nucleotides: TGCGCCAGCAGCGCGGAGACAGGGGCCACCACAGATACGCAGTATTTT. This sequence encodes CASSAETGATTDTQYF.

The chain employs TRBV18 and TRBJ2-1; 10 bases align to TRBD2. This CDR3 has 15 residues. Per the germline V gene, CDR1 is KGHSH and CDR2 is LQKENI. Trimming took 0 bases from V and 4 from J; bases not matched to a gene: 0. The CDR3 reads CASSPPLAGYNEQFF. The CDR3 region has the DNA TGTGCCAGCTCACCACCACTAGCGGGATACAATGAGCAGTTCTTC.

This CDR3 is CASSTGTAHPNYGYTF. The CDR3 DNA is TGTGCCAGCAGTACAGGGACAGCTCATCCTAACTATGGCTACACCTTC. The chain carries TRBV6-8 and TRBJ1-2; TRBD1 agrees at 7 bases. With V trimmed by 5 bases and J by 0 bases, 9 bases remained unmatched. Germline CDR1 reads MNHGY; CDR2 reads SAAAGT. CDR3 length equals 16 residues.

V gene TRBV10-2 combines with J gene TRBJ2-7; TRBD1 agrees at 8 bases. V lost 7 bases, J lost 0 bases, and 5 bases stayed unmatched. The CDR3 loop spans 14 amino acids. Germline CDR1 and CDR2: WSHSY and SAAADI. The CDR3 protein is CASKDRGSSYEQYF. The CDR3 bases are TGCGCCAGCAAAGACAGGGGATCCTCCTACGAGCAGTACTTC.